This TCR beta chain was sequenced for a study of blood T cell repertoires in COVID-19. Sequenced by immunoSEQ multiplex PCR; TCRdb stores in-frame clones only, minus some. The sample contains around 220,000 clones, about nine tenths of which appear only once. CDR1 SNHLY and CDR2 FYNNEI come from the germline V gene. The ends were cut back, 3 bases at V and 7 bases at J, with 12 bases in the middle. The CDR3 is 14 amino acids. The TCR sequence derives from a woman in her 30s with acute COVID-19. The chain links TRBV2 to TRBJ2-2, with D hard to call. Material: PBMCs or T cells enriched from blood (not recorded which). CDR3 amino acids: CASSEYWSGGELFF. DNA of the CDR3: TGTGCCAGCAGTGAGTACTGGTCGGGCGGGGAGCTGTTTTTT.